Below, 20 T cell receptor beta chains from the same sample are listed, as sequenced in a study of T cell repertoires in cytomegalovirus infection. TCRdb ran MiXCR on the reads and lists one entry per CDR3 protein. This sample yields about 360,000 distinct CDR3 sequences, of which over 15% are seen a single time; 7.5% to 9.5% belongs to the top ten. Source material: PBMCs. Receptors were obtained from a human donor in good health (CMV status not recorded). Some clones in this sample may be carry-over from other donors' samples.

The sample holds a few counts of this clonotype. This chain connects TRBV20-1 to TRBJ2-5; TRBD2 matches at 11 bases. The CDR3 extends over 16 amino acids. The germline V gene encodes CDR1 DFQATT and CDR2 SNEGSKA (reference sequence). Trimming at V came to 6 bases and at J to 7 bases, leaving 16 bases not matched to a gene. CDR3 protein: CSAPGGGLAVFWTQYF. In nucleotides, the CDR3 is TGCAGTGCCCCCGGGGGGGGACTAGCGGTTTTCTGGACCCAGTACTTC.

The CDR3 region has the DNA TGCGCCAGCAGCCAAGATGTAGGGAAGAATCAGCCCCAGCATTTT. It translates to CASSQDVGKNQPQHF. The J gene is TRBJ1-5, the V gene TRBV4-3; D is ambiguous. CDR1 and CDR2 (germline): LGHNA, YSLEER. The CDR3 length is 15 residues. Trimming pared 0 bases from V and 4 bases from J, leaving 10 bases between.

This chain uses TRBV7-9 with TRBJ2-5; no clear D. The CDR3 spans 14 residues. Trimming took off 3 bases at V and 4 bases at J, with 12 bases between the two ends. CDR1 is SEHNR and CDR2 is FQNEAQ in the germline V gene (reference sequence). The DNA of the CDR3 is TGTGCCAGCAGCTTCCGTGTGGTCGGAGAGACCCAGTACTTC. Its translation: CASSFRVVGETQYF.

This clonotype was seen ten or more times. The chain employs TRBV7-2 and TRBJ2-5; D possibly matches TRBD1 or TRBD2 (6 bases each). Germline V CDR1 and CDR2: SGHTA, FQGNSA. The germline V and J ends were trimmed by 1 base and 2 bases, with 11 bases remaining between them. The CDR3 runs to 15 residues. In DNA form, the CDR3 reads TGTGCCAGCAGCTTAGGGGGGGCGGTACAAGAGACCCAGTACTTC. The encoded protein is CASSLGGAVQETQYF.

This clonotype has more than one count but fewer than ten. The CDR3 protein is CAISETTRGRGNEQFF. CDR3 DNA: TGTGCCATCAGTGAGACGACCAGGGGGCGAGGCAATGAGCAGTTCTTC. The chain recombines TRBV10-3 with TRBJ2-1, with 8 bases lining up with TRBD1. The junction had 9 bases not matched to a gene; V was cut back by 2 bases and J by 6 bases. Germline V gives CDR1 ENHRY, CDR2 SYGVKD. This CDR3 is built from 16 residues.

This clonotype was seen ten or more times. The DNA of the CDR3 is TGTGCCAGCAGTTTATACCTCGGGGACGGGGAGCTGTTTTTT. It specifies CASSLYLGDGELFF. This chain links TRBV27 with TRBJ2-2, with D tentatively TRBD2 (5 bases). Germline assignment: CDR1 MNHEY and CDR2 SMNVEV (reference sequence). The CDR3 has 14 amino acids. Deletions cut 1 base from V and 7 bases from J, with 10 bases between.

The chain employs TRBV7-9 and TRBJ2-7, with D possibly matching TRBD2 (5 bases). The ends were cut back, 3 bases at V and 2 bases at J, with 11 bases in the middle. Germline V gene lookup returns CDR1 SEHNR and CDR2 FQNEAQ (reference sequence). This CDR3 is 14 amino acids long. The CDR3 DNA reads TGTGCCAGCAGCTTTTCTAGCAAACCCTACGAGCAGTACTTC. This sequence encodes CASSFSSKPYEQYF.

In this sample, this clonotype turned up many times. The genes are TRBV12-3 or TRBV12-4 and TRBJ1-1, with TRBD1 as a possible D gene (5 bases). This CDR3 region has 14 residues. V was shortened by 4 bases and J by 0 bases, with 9 bases between the two germline ends. Written as DNA, the CDR3 is TGTGCCAGCAGTTCCCAGGGCCTGAACACTGAAGCTTTCTTT. Residues: CASSSQGLNTEAFF.

This clonotype has only a few counts. The rearrangement joins TRBV5-1 to TRBJ2-3; 7 nucleotides agree with TRBD2. Germline CDR1 is SGHRS and CDR2 is YFSETQ. This CDR3 contains 14 residues. The trim removed 4 bases at V and 2 bases at J, leaving 4 bases unmatched. This CDR3 reads CASSRTSFTDTQYF. The DNA for the CDR3 is TGCGCCAGCAGCCGGACTAGTTTCACAGATACGCAGTATTTT.

This clonotype was recorded a few times. V gene TRBV12-3 or TRBV12-4 combines with J gene TRBJ2-7; 11 bases align to TRBD1. The junction had 9 bases not matched to a gene; V was cut back by 3 bases and J by 2 bases. This CDR3 has 17 amino acids. In DNA form, the CDR3 reads TGTGCCAGCAGTTTGGGGACAGGGGGTATAAGTACCTACGAGCAGTACTTC. Translating it yields CASSLGTGGISTYEQYF.

This clonotype has a count of ten or more. This rearrangement joins TRBV6-2 or TRBV6-3 to TRBJ2-7; D possibly corresponds to TRBD2 (5 bases). Germline V gene lookup returns CDR1 MNHEY and CDR2 SVGEGT. The CDR3 has 13 residues. V lost 4 bases to trimming and J lost 7 bases, with 14 bases between them. The CDR3 loop is CASSFGEPLEQYF. The CDR3 DNA reads as TGTGCCAGCAGTTTCGGGGAACCCTTAGAGCAGTACTTC.

V usage is TRBV19 and J usage is TRBJ1-1, with 9 bases matching TRBD1. The CDR3 spans 13 residues. Trimming at V came to 10 bases and at J to 3 bases, leaving 6 bases not matched to a gene. Germline lookup yields CDR1 LNHDA and CDR2 SQIVND (reference sequence). CDR3 region: CATNRGPYTEAFF. CDR3 nucleotides: TGTGCCACCAACAGGGGGCCGTACACTGAAGCTTTCTTT.

This clonotype was recorded at least ten times. CDR3 amino acids: CASSFVRNTEAFF. The CDR3 DNA is TGTGCCAGCAGTTTCGTTAGGAACACTGAAGCTTTCTTT. The rearrangement links TRBV27 to TRBJ1-1, with D unresolved. V lost 3 bases, J lost 1 base, and 6 bases lay in between. This CDR3 region has 13 residues. In germline, CDR1 is MNHEY, CDR2 SMNVEV (reference sequence).

This clonotype has at least ten counts. The V call is TRBV7-8, the J call TRBJ1-1; D is undetermined. Trimming stripped 5 bases from V and 1 base from J, with 11 bases between. Per germline, CDR1 SGHVS and CDR2 FQNEAQ. The CDR3 totals 14 residues. The DNA for the CDR3 is TGTGCCAGCAGCCTTTCGATGGGGAACACTGAAGCTTTCTTT. Translating it yields CASSLSMGNTEAFF.

The J gene is TRBJ2-6, the V gene TRBV7-9; TRBD1 matches at 9 bases. This CDR3 region has 17 residues. V lost 7 bases, J lost 0 bases, and 7 bases stayed unmatched. Germline CDR1 SEHNR, CDR2 FQNEAQ (reference sequence). The CDR3 region is CASTRTGVTSGANVLTF. The DNA for the CDR3 is TGTGCCAGCACCAGGACAGGGGTTACCTCTGGGGCCAACGTCCTGACTTTC.

This clonotype was picked up a small number of times. The J gene is TRBJ2-2, the V gene TRBV6-6; possible D gene TRBD2, 6 bases. The CDR3 spans 14 residues. Trimming shortened V by 10 bases and J by 0 bases, and 12 bases separated the two germline ends. From germline, CDR1 is MNHNY and CDR2 SVGAGI (reference sequence). CDR3 nucleotides: TGTGCCACCGTTAGCGGCGCGAACACCGGGGAGCTGTTTTTT. It codes for CATVSGANTGELFF.

This clonotype has a count of ten or more. V is TRBV7-9 and J is TRBJ2-7; TRBD1 is a possible D gene (6 bases). Germline V gives CDR1 SEHNR, CDR2 FQNEAQ (reference sequence). The CDR3 length is 14 residues. V was trimmed by 2 bases and J by 3 bases, leaving 11 bases between them. Here the CDR3 DNA reads TGTGCCAGCAGCTTACCGGGACATAGCTACGAGCAGTACGTC. Its protein product is CASSLPGHSYEQYV.

This clonotype was counted a few times. This sequence joins TRBV7-6 and TRBJ1-6; 9 bases map to TRBD1. The germline V gene has CDR1 SGHVS and CDR2 FNYEAQ. The CDR3 length is 15 residues. The junction had 1 base not matched to a gene; V was cut back by 1 base and J by 6 bases. The CDR3 coding sequence is TGTGCCAGCAGCTTAGACAGGGGGCTTAATTCACCCCTCCACTTT. Encoded protein: CASSLDRGLNSPLHF.

This clonotype came up many times. V usage is TRBV7-2 and J usage is TRBJ2-1; TRBD1 aligns across 10 bases. Germline V CDR1 and CDR2: SGHTA, FQGNSA. Trimming took 5 bases from V and 2 from J; bases not matched to a gene: 6. The CDR3 runs 16 residues. The CDR3 protein is CASSVPGQGTYNEQFF. CDR3 DNA: TGTGCCAGCAGCGTACCGGGACAGGGGACCTACAATGAGCAGTTCTTC.

This chain uses TRBV6-6 with TRBJ1-4; 7 nucleotides align to TRBD1. CDR3 size: 13 residues. The junction had 8 bases not matched to a gene; V was cut back by 8 bases and J by 8 bases. Looked up from germline, CDR1 is MNHNY and CDR2 is SVGAGI (reference sequence). In nucleotides, the CDR3 is TGTGCCAGCCTGAGACAGGGTCGGGAAAAACTGTTTTTT. Translated, it gives CASLRQGREKLFF.